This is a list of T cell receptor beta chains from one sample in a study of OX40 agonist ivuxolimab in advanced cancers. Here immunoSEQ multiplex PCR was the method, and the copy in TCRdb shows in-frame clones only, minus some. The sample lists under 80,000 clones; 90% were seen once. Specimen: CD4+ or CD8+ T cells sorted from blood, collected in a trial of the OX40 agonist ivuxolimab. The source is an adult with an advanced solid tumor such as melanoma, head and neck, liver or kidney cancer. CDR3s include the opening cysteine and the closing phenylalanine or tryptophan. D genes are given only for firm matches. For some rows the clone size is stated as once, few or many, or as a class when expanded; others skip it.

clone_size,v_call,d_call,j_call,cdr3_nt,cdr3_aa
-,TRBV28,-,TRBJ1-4,TGTGCCACCCTGGACCGCCCTAATGAAAAACTGTTTTTT,CATLDRPNEKLFF
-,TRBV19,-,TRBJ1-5,TGTGCCAGTAGTAGATCGATGGTAGTCGGTCAGCCCCAGCATTTT,CASSRSMVVGQPQHF
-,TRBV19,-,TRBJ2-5,TGTGCCAGTAGTATCAGGGGTCAAGAGACCCAGTACTTC,CASSIRGQETQYF
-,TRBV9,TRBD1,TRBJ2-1,TGTGCCAGCAGCGTAGGGATAGGACAGGGGGCGGATGAGCAGTTCTTC,CASSVGIGQGADEQFF
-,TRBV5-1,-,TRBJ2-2,TGCGCCAGCAGCTTGGGCGGGGACACCCACACCGGGGAGCTGTTTTTT,CASSLGGDTHTGELFF
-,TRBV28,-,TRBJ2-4,TGTGCCAGCAGTTTTTCGGGGGAAGGGGAAAACATTCAGTACTTC,CASSFSGEGENIQYF
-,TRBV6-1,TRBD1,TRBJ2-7,TGTGCCCAGACAGGGAATACCTACGAGCAGTACTTC,CAQTGNTYEQYF
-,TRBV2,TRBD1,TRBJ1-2,TGTGCCAGCAGCGATGGACAGGGGGCAACTGGCTACACCTTC,CASSDGQGATGYTF
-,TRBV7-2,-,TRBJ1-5,TGTGCCAGCAGCTTAGACCCAGGGTGGGTCAATCAGCCCCAGCATTTT,CASSLDPGWVNQPQHF
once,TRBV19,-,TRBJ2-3,TGTGCCAGTAGTATAGGGTTCCCTAGCGCCAAAAGGGGAGATACGCAGTATTTT,CASSIGFPSAKRGDTQYF
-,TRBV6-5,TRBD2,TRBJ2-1,TGTGCCAGCCGCCTAGCGGGGAACTACAATGAGCAGTTCTTC,CASRLAGNYNEQFF
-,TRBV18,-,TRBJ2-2,TGTGCCAGCTCATCCAGGACAGAGATTATCACCGGGGAGCTGTTTTTT,CASSSRTEIITGELFF
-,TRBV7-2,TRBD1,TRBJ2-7,TGTGCCAGCAGCTTGACAGGGGACGTCTACGAGCAGTACTTC,CASSLTGDVYEQYF
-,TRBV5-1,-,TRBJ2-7,TGCGCCAGCAGCTTGGCAGTACCCAAATCCTACGAGCAGTACTTC,CASSLAVPKSYEQYF
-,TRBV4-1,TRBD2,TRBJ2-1,TGCGCCAGCAGCCACTACGGACTAGCGGGAGTCAAGAATGAGCAGTTCTTC,CASSHYGLAGVKNEQFF
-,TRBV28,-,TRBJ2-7,TGTGCCAGCAGAACTCCGGGACATCGGCCCTACGAGCAGTACTTC,CASRTPGHRPYEQYF